These 5 T cell receptor beta chains were all obtained from the same sample, sequenced in a study of blood T cell repertoires in COVID-19. Only in-frame clones appear in the TCRdb table, and some are missing; sequencing was by immunoSEQ multiplex PCR. The profile shows 60,000 to 65,000 clones, approximately 83% of them singletons. The sample was peripheral blood. The receptors were gathered from a man over 45 with COVID-19, enrolled during active disease.

This clone was observed a few times. The chain uses TRBV30 and TRBJ2-6; tentatively, D is TRBD1 (6 bases). Per the germline V gene, CDR1 is GTSNPN and CDR2 is SVGIG (reference sequence). The CDR3 is 14 residues long. The V and J ends lost 3 bases and 0 bases respectively, with 6 bases between them. CDR3 sequence reads: CAWRDSSGANVLTF. CDR3 DNA: TGTGCCTGGAGGGACAGCTCTGGGGCCAACGTCCTGACTTTC.

The chain has TRBV2 and TRBJ1-4, with 11 bases fitting TRBD1. Germline CDR1 is SNHLY and CDR2 is FYNNEI. The V segment lost 6 bases and the J segment 7 bases; nucleotides outside the gene matches: 4. The CDR3 consists of 14 residues. The CDR3 is CASRGQGVAEKLFF. The CDR3 DNA reads TGTGCCAGCAGGGGACAGGGGGTGGCTGAAAAACTGTTTTTT. Full variable domain (rest looked up from reference TRBV2 and TRBJ1-4): EPEVTQTPSHQVTQMGQEVILRCVPISNHLYFYWYRQILGQKVEFLVSFYNNEISEKSEIFDDQFSVERPDGSNFTLKIRSTKLEDSAMYFCASRGQGVAEKLFFGSGTQLSVL.

The chain is built from TRBV19 and TRBJ1-5, with D hard to call. The CDR3 sequence is 14 residues long. From germline, CDR1 is LNHDA and CDR2 SQIVND (reference sequence). V dropped 7 bases and J dropped 7 bases, with 17 bases sitting between them. In DNA form, the CDR3 reads TGTGCCAGTACCCTGTTAGGAGCCACCCAGCCCCAGCATTTT. It yields the protein CASTLLGATQPQHF.

This chain uses TRBV29-1 with TRBJ2-1, with D possibly matching TRBD1 (6 bases). Trimming stripped 3 bases from V and 7 bases from J, with 13 bases between. Per germline, CDR1 SQVTM and CDR2 ANQGSEA. The CDR3 is 13 amino acids. CDR3 region: CSVDQVQGNEQFF. CDR3 DNA sequence: TGCAGCGTTGATCAAGTCCAGGGGAATGAGCAGTTCTTC.

The chain joins TRBV5-1 to TRBJ2-1, with D possibly being TRBD1 (7 bases). The CDR3 spans 14 residues. Deletions cut 4 bases from V and 4 bases from J, with 12 bases between. CDR1 is SGHRS and CDR2 is YFSETQ in the germline V gene. The CDR3 region has the DNA TGCGCCAGCAGCGGAGGGGACAGATACAATGAGCAGTTCTTC. It yields the protein CASSGGDRYNEQFF.